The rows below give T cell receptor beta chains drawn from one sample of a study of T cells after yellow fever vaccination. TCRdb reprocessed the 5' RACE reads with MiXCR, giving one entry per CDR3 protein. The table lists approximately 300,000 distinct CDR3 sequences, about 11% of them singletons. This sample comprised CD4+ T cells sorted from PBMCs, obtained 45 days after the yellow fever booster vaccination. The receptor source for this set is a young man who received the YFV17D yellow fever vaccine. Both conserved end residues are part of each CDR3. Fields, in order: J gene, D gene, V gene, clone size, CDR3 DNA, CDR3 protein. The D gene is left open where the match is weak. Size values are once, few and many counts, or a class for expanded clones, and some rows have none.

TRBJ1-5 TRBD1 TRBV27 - TGTGCCAGCAGTCCACGGGACAGTTCGAGGAGCAATCAGCCCCAGCATTTT CASSPRDSSRSNQPQHF
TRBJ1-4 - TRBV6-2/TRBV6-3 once TGTGCCATCCGGGACGGACGTAATGAAAAACTGTATTTT CAIRDGRNEKLYF
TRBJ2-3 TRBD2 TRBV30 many TGTGCCTGGAGGGTTGGGGGGGGGACCGATACGCAGTATTTT CAWRVGGGTDTQYF
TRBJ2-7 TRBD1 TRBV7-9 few TGTGCCAGCAGCTCCCTCGGGACAGGGCTCTACGAGCAGTACTTC CASSSLGTGLYEQYF
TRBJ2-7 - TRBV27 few TGTGCCAGCAGCCTACTCGGGGTCTACGAGCAGTACTTC CASSLLGVYEQYF
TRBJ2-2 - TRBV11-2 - TGTGCCAGCAGCTTCGACGTTACCGGGGAGCTGTTTTTT CASSFDVTGELFF
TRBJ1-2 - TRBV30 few TGTGCCTGGAGTGTACGGACGGACTATGGCTACACCTTC CAWSVRTDYGYTF
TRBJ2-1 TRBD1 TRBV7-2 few TGTGCCAGCAGCTCTGGGACAGGGTTTTATGAGCAGTTCTTC CASSSGTGFYEQFF
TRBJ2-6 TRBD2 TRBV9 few TGTGCCAGCAGCGTCGGCGGGGGGCCCGGGGCCAACGTCCTGACTTTC CASSVGGGPGANVLTF
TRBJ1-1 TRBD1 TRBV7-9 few TGTGCCAGCAGCTTCCGGGACAGTCCGGGGGACACTGAAGCTTTCTTT CASSFRDSPGDTEAFF
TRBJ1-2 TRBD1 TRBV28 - TGTGCCAGCAGTTTCCGTGGGGGACAGGGGATAGCCTTC CASSFRGGQGIAF
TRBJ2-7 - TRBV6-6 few TGTGCCAGCAAGATCGAGGGCGGGTACGAGCAGTACTTC CASKIEGGYEQYF